Shown below are 9 T cell receptor beta chains from a single sample sequenced in a study of lymphopenia after photon versus proton radiotherapy. Some clones are missing from TCRdb's copy, which holds only in-frame ones; the method was immunoSEQ multiplex PCR. Of 68,000 or so clones listed, about nine tenths are singletons. The input for sequencing was peripheral blood, taken from a patient treated with photon-based radiotherapy. The receptors derive from a woman aged 70-85 years with pancreatic cancer.

The genes are TRBV10-3 and TRBJ2-1; 10 bases agree with TRBD1. The CDR3 length is 17 residues. Trimming at V came to 0 bases and at J to 5 bases, leaving 7 bases not matched to a gene. CDR1 ENHRY and CDR2 SYGVKD come from the germline V gene. Here the CDR3 DNA reads TGTGCCATCAGTGAGTCGACAGACAGGGGGCTCAACAATGAGCAGTTCTTC. It specifies CAISESTDRGLNNEQFF.

V usage is TRBV7-9 and J usage is TRBJ2-3; D gene unclear. Germline values: CDR1 SEHNR, CDR2 FQNEAQ (reference sequence). Trimming left V 0 bases short and J 2 bases short, with 15 bases between. This CDR3 contains 17 residues. CDR3 sequence reads: CASSLAGQQTSTDTQYF. For the CDR3, the DNA is TGTGCCAGCAGCTTAGCAGGCCAGCAGACCTCCACAGATACGCAGTATTTT.

The chain links TRBV5-1 to TRBJ2-5; D perhaps matches TRBD2 (5 bases). The CDR3 extends over 15 amino acids. Germline V gene data show CDR1 as SGHRS and CDR2 as YFSETQ. The V end was cut by 0 bases, the J end by 5 bases, with 14 bases between. Here the CDR3 DNA reads TGCGCCAGCAGCTTGGCCGTGGGCCGGAGGGAGACCCAGTACTTC. Residues: CASSLAVGRRETQYF.

The chain joins TRBV19 to TRBJ2-4, with no clear D. The CDR3 consists of 14 residues. CDR1 is LNHDA, CDR2 SQIVND, per germline (reference sequence). Trimming took 1 base from V and 9 from J, leaving 13 bases between them. CDR3 bases: TGTGCCAGTAGTATAGGTGGCGGAAGGGTCATTCAGTACTTC. Protein product: CASSIGGGRVIQYF.

The V and J genes are TRBV9 and TRBJ2-7; D unresolved. Germline loops: CDR1 SGDLS, CDR2 YYNGEE. V was cut by 4 bases and J by 5 bases, with 13 bases left in between. The CDR3 spans 13 residues. CDR3 amino acids: CASSPGSPHEQYF. As DNA, the CDR3 is TGTGCCAGCAGCCCCGGCTCCCCTCACGAGCAGTACTTC.

The rearrangement joins TRBV12-2 to TRBJ1-1. TRBV12-2 is classified as a pseudogene. This CDR3 has 16 residues. This CDR3 is CASRSNLGCMNTEAFF. The CDR3 coding sequence is TGTGCAAGTCGATCGAACCTTGGTTGCATGAACACTGAAGCTTTCTTT.

The sample holds a few counts of this clone. CDR3 DNA sequence: TGCAGCGGGCGGTGGGGGACTGAAGCTTTCTTT. Protein sequence: CSGRWGTEAFF. This sequence joins TRBV29-1 and TRBJ1-1; TRBD1 might be the D (5 bases). Germline CDR1 reads SQVTM; CDR2 reads ANQGSEA. V was clipped by 7 bases and J by 5 bases, with 11 bases between them. This CDR3 region has 11 residues.

The J gene is TRBJ2-4, the V gene TRBV5-1, with D maybe TRBD1 (5 bases). The germline V gene has CDR1 SGHRS and CDR2 YFSETQ. This CDR3 is 13 amino acids long. V shed 8 bases and J shed 1 base, with 10 bases lying between them. The CDR3 reads CARHRKAKNIQYF. In DNA form, the CDR3 reads TGCGCCAGGCACAGGAAGGCCAAAAACATTCAGTACTTC.

The gene calls are TRBV6-5 and TRBJ1-3; D uncertain. In germline, CDR1 is MNHEY, CDR2 SVGAGI. The ends were cut back, 6 bases at V and 1 base at J, with 10 bases in the middle. The CDR3 is made up of 14 amino acids. The CDR3 DNA reads TGTGCCAGCAGCACGGACTATTCTGGAAACACCATATATTTT. Translating it yields CASSTDYSGNTIYF.